The rows below give T cell receptor beta chains drawn from one sample of a study of T cell repertoires in cytomegalovirus infection. These TCRs are of unknown antigen specificity. TCRdb analysed the reads with MiXCR anew, one entry per CDR3 protein. Of some 940,000 distinct CDR3 sequences listed, 30% to 40% are singletons. Sequenced here: cultured CD8+ T cells from PBMCs, sampled from culture after CMV antigen stimulation. The receptors originated from a human donor in good health (CMV status not recorded). Some clones in this sample may be carry-over from other donors' samples. The CDR3 runs from the conserved cysteine through the conserved F or W. A D gene is named only where the DNA matches it firmly. The size field is filled for only some rows; it gives once, few, many or a size class.

J: TRBJ2-3; D: TRBD2; V: TRBV7-6; size: many; CDR3: CASQRGLLRDTQYF; DNA: TGTGCCAGCCAGAGGGGACTACTGCGGGATACGCAGTATTTT
J: TRBJ2-2; D: TRBD1; V: TRBV12-3/TRBV12-4; size: many; CDR3: CASSFWDRGPVGELFF; DNA: TGTGCCAGCAGTTTTTGGGACAGGGGGCCCGTCGGGGAGCTGTTTTTT
J: TRBJ2-1; D: -; V: TRBV6-2/TRBV6-3; size: few; CDR3: CASSYGRVVGNEQFF; DNA: TGTGCCAGCAGTTACGGCAGGGTGGTAGGGAATGAGCAGTTCTTC
J: TRBJ1-2; D: -; V: TRBV7-9; size: -; CDR3: CASSLGVTRFGYGYTF; DNA: TGTGCCAGCAGCTTAGGCGTTACCAGGTTCGGCTATGGCTACACCTTC
J: TRBJ2-1; D: TRBD2; V: TRBV5-1; size: -; CDR3: CASSLGTSGGAVGDEQFF; DNA: TGCGCCAGCAGCTTGGGGACTAGCGGGGGGGCCGTCGGCGATGAGCAGTTCTTC
J: TRBJ2-3; D: -; V: TRBV24-1; size: -; CDR3: CATSSLTGTDTQYF; DNA: TGTGCCACCAGTTCCCTAACGGGTACAGATACGCAGTATTTT
J: TRBJ2-1; D: -; V: TRBV6-2/TRBV6-3; size: -; CDR3: CASSYSTGGDDEQFF; DNA: TGTGCCAGCAGTTACTCGACCGGGGGCGACGATGAGCAGTTCTTC
J: TRBJ2-3; D: TRBD1; V: TRBV27; size: -; CDR3: CASNRQGDTQYF; DNA: TGTGCCAGCAATCGACAGGGAGATACGCAGTATTTT
J: TRBJ1-3; D: -; V: TRBV6-1; size: few; CDR3: CATKWDTIYF; DNA: TGTGCCACCAAGTGGGACACCATATATTTT
J: TRBJ2-7; D: TRBD1; V: TRBV10-3; size: -; CDR3: CAISFRDRNSYEQYF; DNA: TGTGCCATCAGTTTCCGGGACAGGAACTCCTACGAGCAGTACTTC
J: TRBJ1-5; D: TRBD1; V: TRBV6-6; size: few; CDR3: CASSYLGTGGNGNQPQHF; DNA: TGTGCCAGCAGTTACCTCGGGACAGGGGGAAACGGCAATCAGCCCCAGCATTTT
J: TRBJ1-5; D: -; V: TRBV20-1; size: -; CDR3: CSAREVQYSNQPQHF; DNA: TGCAGTGCTAGAGAGGTACAGTATAGCAATCAGCCCCAGCATTTT
J: TRBJ2-3; D: -; V: TRBV24-1; size: -; CDR3: CATGASSRTDTQYF; DNA: TGTGCCACCGGTGCCAGTTCTCGGACAGATACGCAGTATTTT
J: TRBJ2-7; D: -; V: TRBV11-3; size: -; CDR3: CASSFHGASGDEQYF; DNA: TGTGCCAGCAGCTTTCACGGGGCATCAGGGGACGAGCAGTACTTC
J: TRBJ2-7; D: -; V: TRBV19; size: many; CDR3: CASRDNSYEQYF; DNA: TGTGCCAGCCGGGACAACTCCTACGAGCAGTACTTC
J: TRBJ2-3; D: -; V: TRBV6-1; size: -; CDR3: CASSFVRTDTQYF; DNA: TGTGCCAGCAGCTTTGTTCGCACAGATACGCAGTATTTT
J: TRBJ1-1; D: -; V: TRBV7-2; size: many; CDR3: CASSTGSEAFF; DNA: TGTGCCAGCAGTACGGGGTCTGAAGCTTTCTTT
J: TRBJ2-4; D: -; V: TRBV7-2; size: many; CDR3: CASSTRGTAKNIQYF; DNA: TGTGCCAGCAGCACGAGAGGTACAGCCAAAAACATTCAGTACTTC
J: TRBJ2-2; D: -; V: TRBV6-1; size: -; CDR3: CASSEWARELFF; DNA: TGTGCCAGCAGTGAATGGGCACGGGAGCTGTTTTTT
J: TRBJ2-1; D: TRBD1; V: TRBV7-9; size: many; CDR3: CASSNPGQGNNEQFF; DNA: TGTGCCAGCAGCAACCCGGGACAGGGTAACAATGAGCAGTTCTTC
J: TRBJ2-3; D: TRBD1; V: TRBV7-6; size: few; CDR3: CASSLADRGTDTQYF; DNA: TGTGCCAGCAGCTTAGCAGACAGGGGCACAGATACGCAGTATTTT
J: TRBJ2-1; D: TRBD2; V: TRBV24-1; size: -; CDR3: CATCDRTSGGADEQFF; DNA: TGTGCCACCTGTGACCGTACTAGCGGGGGGGCCGATGAGCAGTTCTTC
J: TRBJ1-2; D: -; V: TRBV7-6; size: -; CDR3: CASSQTERSRVFGYTF; DNA: TGTGCCAGCAGTCAGACTGAACGGTCCCGGGTGTTTGGCTACACCTTC
J: TRBJ2-5; D: -; V: TRBV7-2; size: few; CDR3: CASSFRDNKQETQYF; DNA: TGTGCCAGCAGCTTCCGGGACAACAAGCAAGAGACCCAGTACTTC
J: TRBJ1-5; D: -; V: TRBV7-9; size: many; CDR3: CASSGDGSYNQPQHF; DNA: TGTGCCAGCAGCGGGGACGGAAGTTACAATCAGCCCCAGCATTTT
J: TRBJ1-1; D: -; V: TRBV20-1; size: -; CDR3: CSASPSSGVSRTEAFF; DNA: TGCAGTGCTAGTCCTTCCTCGGGGGTCTCGAGAACTGAAGCTTTCTTT
J: TRBJ2-3; D: -; V: TRBV2; size: few; CDR3: CASSEWGREPMGDTQYF; DNA: TGTGCCAGCAGTGAATGGGGCAGGGAGCCGATGGGAGATACGCAGTATTTT
J: TRBJ2-2; D: -; V: TRBV19; size: -; CDR3: CASSRSIDYVTGELFF; DNA: TGTGCCAGTAGTCGATCTATTGACTATGTCACCGGGGAGCTGTTTTTT
J: TRBJ2-1; D: TRBD2; V: TRBV10-3; size: few; CDR3: CAIRVSGAGGLNEQFF; DNA: TGTGCCATCAGGGTCAGTGGGGCGGGGGGATTAAATGAGCAGTTCTTC
J: TRBJ2-1; D: -; V: TRBV4-1; size: few; CDR3: CASSQVGVELFF; DNA: TGCGCCAGCAGCCAAGTGGGGGTAGAATTGTTCTTC
J: TRBJ2-5; D: -; V: TRBV6-2/TRBV6-3; size: -; CDR3: CASSYSPVETQYF; DNA: TGTGCCAGCAGTTACTCTCCTGTGGAGACCCAGTACTTC
J: TRBJ2-3; D: TRBD1; V: TRBV7-9; size: few; CDR3: CASRDLDRAPDTQYF; DNA: TGTGCCAGCAGGGATTTGGACAGGGCCCCAGATACGCAGTATTTT
J: TRBJ2-2; D: -; V: TRBV5-1; size: -; CDR3: CASTLDPAGVWELFF; DNA: TGCGCCAGCACCCTGGACCCCGCAGGGGTATGGGAGCTGTTTTTT
J: TRBJ1-2; D: -; V: TRBV28; size: few; CDR3: CASSLPVEGYGYTF; DNA: TGTGCCAGCAGTTTGCCTGTGGAAGGCTATGGCTACACCTTC
J: TRBJ2-5; D: TRBD2; V: TRBV12-3/TRBV12-4; size: -; CDR3: CASRGTSFNQETQYF; DNA: TGTGCCAGCAGGGGGACTAGCTTCAACCAAGAGACCCAGTACTTC
J: TRBJ1-1; D: -; V: TRBV12-3/TRBV12-4; size: few; CDR3: CASSLVAGHTEAFF; DNA: TGTGCCAGCAGTTTAGTTGCCGGGCACACTGAAGCTTTCTTT
J: TRBJ2-3; D: -; V: TRBV11-2; size: -; CDR3: CASSLDQGATDTQYF; DNA: TGTGCCAGCAGCTTAGACCAGGGTGCGACAGATACGCAGTATTTT
J: TRBJ2-1; D: -; V: TRBV6-5; size: -; CDR3: CASTVGGTYNEQFF; DNA: TGTGCCAGCACCGTCGGGGGAACCTACAATGAGCAGTTCTTC
J: TRBJ2-7; D: -; V: TRBV11-1; size: -; CDR3: CASSIADQRIYEQYF; DNA: TGTGCCAGCAGCATAGCAGACCAGCGGATCTACGAGCAGTACTTC
J: TRBJ1-1; D: TRBD1; V: TRBV10-3; size: -; CDR3: CASLGRGLSMNTEAFF; DNA: TGTGCCAGCCTAGGCAGGGGGCTTTCCATGAACACTGAAGCTTTCTTT
J: TRBJ2-3; D: TRBD1; V: TRBV2; size: -; CDR3: CASTRGAGGSTDTQYF; DNA: TGTGCCAGCACCCGAGGAGCAGGGGGTTCCACAGATACGCAGTATTTT
J: TRBJ1-1; D: -; V: TRBV14; size: few; CDR3: CASSQRGEDTEAFF; DNA: TGTGCCAGCAGCCAAAGGGGAGAGGACACTGAAGCTTTCTTT
J: TRBJ2-5; D: TRBD2; V: TRBV7-9; size: few; CDR3: CASSPGGISETQYF; DNA: TGTGCCAGCAGCCCCGGGGGGATCTCAGAGACCCAGTACTTC
J: TRBJ2-2; D: TRBD1; V: TRBV4-1; size: few; CDR3: CASSQEGQGVTGELFF; DNA: TGCGCCAGCAGCCAAGAGGGACAGGGGGTCACCGGGGAGCTGTTTTTT
J: TRBJ2-7; D: TRBD1; V: TRBV5-1; size: few; CDR3: CASSLEGTGLVDYEQYF; DNA: TGCGCCAGCAGCTTGGAAGGGACAGGGTTGGTAGACTACGAGCAGTACTTC
J: TRBJ2-1; D: TRBD2; V: TRBV27; size: few; CDR3: CASSLSSGGPNEQFF; DNA: TGTGCCAGCAGTTTATCGAGCGGGGGCCCCAATGAGCAGTTCTTC
J: TRBJ2-1; D: -; V: TRBV5-4; size: few; CDR3: CASSPFGGWVDEQFF; DNA: TGTGCCAGCAGCCCGTTCGGAGGGTGGGTCGATGAGCAGTTCTTC
J: TRBJ2-1; D: TRBD1; V: TRBV4-3; size: few; CDR3: CASSPSRQGLDEQFF; DNA: TGCGCCAGCAGCCCGAGCCGACAGGGTCTCGATGAGCAGTTCTTC
J: TRBJ2-2; D: -; V: TRBV12-3/TRBV12-4; size: many; CDR3: CASSQLRTGELFF; DNA: TGTGCCAGCAGTCAGCTCCGGACCGGGGAGCTGTTTTTT
J: TRBJ2-2; D: -; V: TRBV4-1; size: -; CDR3: CASTGTWGELFF; DNA: TGCGCCAGCACCGGCACCTGGGGGGAGCTGTTTTTT
J: TRBJ2-1; D: TRBD1; V: TRBV28; size: -; CDR3: CASSTLRDRGGNEQFF; DNA: TGTGCCAGCAGTACCCTCCGGGACAGGGGAGGCAATGAGCAGTTCTTC
J: TRBJ1-4; D: TRBD1; V: TRBV7-9; size: few; CDR3: CASRRTGGNEKLFF; DNA: TGTGCCAGCAGGCGGACAGGGGGGAATGAAAAACTGTTTTTT
J: TRBJ1-5; D: TRBD1; V: TRBV7-9; size: many; CDR3: CASSSGGRQPQHF; DNA: TGTGCCAGCAGCTCAGGGGGAAGGCAGCCCCAGCATTTT